This entry is about one T cell receptor (beta chain). The data are from a study of blood T cell repertoires in COVID-19. Study-wide background: Donors in the United States, Italy and Spain gave samples during acute or convalescent COVID-19.

The CDR3 runs to 15 residues. From germline, CDR1 is LGHNA and CDR2 YSLEER. V shed 3 bases and J shed 2 bases, with 14 bases lying between them. Adults between about 18 and 95 years of age took part from 24 US areas. Clinical history as reported by participants underpinned cohort assignment. The data were produced by immunoSEQ multiplex PCR, yet TCRdb's version contains in-frame clones alone and is incomplete. The sample has 200,000 or so clones, around 89% seen once. The receptor comes from a woman between 25 and 40 years old who had recovered from COVID-19. The chain recombines TRBV4-3 with TRBJ2-7, with D possibly being TRBD1 (6 bases). The sequenced sample was PBMCs or T cells enriched from blood (not recorded which). The CDR3 nucleotides read TGCGCCAGCAGCCATTCTGGGGGCAGGACCTACGAGCAGTACTTC. It specifies CASSHSGGRTYEQYF.